This T cell receptor (beta chain) was retrieved from a study of blood T cell repertoires in COVID-19. Overall study context: COVID-19 samples, acute and convalescent, were from the United States, Italy and Spain. Sources were T cells, B-cell-depleted T cells, or PBMCs; the material itself was cDNA or gDNA.

V was cut by 2 bases and J by 1 base, with 5 bases left in between. The CDR3 runs 13 residues. Germline V gives CDR1 SGHVS, CDR2 FNYEAQ. Authors' analysis steps: Nucleated cell number was recorded as an estimate derived from reference gene primer amplification. TCRdb's table, derived via immunoSEQ multiplex PCR, lists solely in-frame clones and lacks some. The V and J calls and the clone size are those of that table, but D and trimming were determined from the DNA. This table holds around 240,000 clones, about 85% found once. The receptor's source is a middle-aged man with acute or convalescent COVID-19. Material for sequencing was peripheral blood. V gene TRBV7-6 combines with J gene TRBJ1-1; D is ambiguous. CDR3 sequence reads: CASSLISNTEAFF. The CDR3 DNA is TGTGCCAGCAGCTTAATATCGAACACTGAAGCTTTCTTT. Based on the CDR3 plus reference TRBV7-6 and TRBJ1-1, the full variable domain is GAGVSQSPRYKVTKRGQDVALRCDPISGHVSLYWYRQALGQGPEFLTYFNYEAQQDKSGLPNDRFSAERPEGSISTLTIQRTEQRDSAMYRCASSLISNTEAFFGQGTRLTVV.